This T cell receptor (beta chain) was sequenced for a study of spatial heterogeneity in lung cancer. About the study: Every unique TCR and UMI combination, on average, appeared more than ten times in raw reads.

This clonotype was found many times. TCRdb ran MiXCR on the 5' RACE reads and lists one entry per CDR3 protein. Of tens of thousands of distinct CDR3 sequences in the sample, 6.5% to 8.5% were seen once. Noted time point: sample taken at primary tumor resection. The specimen comprised PBMCs, sampled at surgery. The clonotype was recovered from a male donor with early-stage non-small cell lung cancer.

CDR3 nucleotide sequence: TGTGCCAGCAGCTCACGACAGGGGTTTTCCATGAACACTGAAGCTTTCTTT. This translates into CASSSRQGFSMNTEAFF. The V and J genes are TRBV7-6 and TRBJ1-1; 8 positions agree with TRBD1. CDR1 and CDR2 (germline): SGHVS, FNYEAQ. This CDR3 comprises 17 residues. V trimming: 4 bases; J trimming: 0 bases; junction bases outside the gene matches: 10.